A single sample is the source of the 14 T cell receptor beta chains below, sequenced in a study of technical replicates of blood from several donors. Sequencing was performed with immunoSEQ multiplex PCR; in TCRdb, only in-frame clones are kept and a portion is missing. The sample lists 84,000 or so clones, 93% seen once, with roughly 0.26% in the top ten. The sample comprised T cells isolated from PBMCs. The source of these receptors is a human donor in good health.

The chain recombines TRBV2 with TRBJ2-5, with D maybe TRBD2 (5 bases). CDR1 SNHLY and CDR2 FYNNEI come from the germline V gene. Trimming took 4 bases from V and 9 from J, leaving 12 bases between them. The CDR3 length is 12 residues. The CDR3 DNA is TGTGCCAGCAGTGGTATAGCGATGGCCCAGTACTTC. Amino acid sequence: CASSGIAMAQYF. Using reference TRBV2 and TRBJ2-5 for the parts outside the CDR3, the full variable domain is EPEVTQTPSHQVTQMGQEVILRCVPISNHLYFYWYRQILGQKVEFLVSFYNNEISEKSEIFDDQFSVERPDGSNFTLKIRSTKLEDSAMYFCASSGIAMAQYFGPGTRLLVL.

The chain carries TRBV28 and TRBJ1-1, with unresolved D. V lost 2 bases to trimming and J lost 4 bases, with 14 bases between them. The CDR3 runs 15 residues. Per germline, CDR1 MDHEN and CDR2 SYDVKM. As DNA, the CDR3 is TGTGCCAGCAGTTTACGGGGTACCGCGGGCACTGAAGCTTTCTTT. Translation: CASSLRGTAGTEAFF.

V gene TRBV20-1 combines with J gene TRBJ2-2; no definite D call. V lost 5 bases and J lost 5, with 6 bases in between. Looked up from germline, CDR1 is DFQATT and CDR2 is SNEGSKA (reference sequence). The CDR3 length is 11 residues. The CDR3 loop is CSAPTTGELFF. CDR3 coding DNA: TGCAGTGCTCCGACTACCGGGGAGCTGTTTTTT.

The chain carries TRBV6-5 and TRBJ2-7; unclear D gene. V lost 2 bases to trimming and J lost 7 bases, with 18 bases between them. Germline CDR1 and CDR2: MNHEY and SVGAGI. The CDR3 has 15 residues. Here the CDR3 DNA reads TGTGCCAGCAGTTACAGGAGACCCAAACTGAGTGAGCAGTACTTC. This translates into CASSYRRPKLSEQYF.

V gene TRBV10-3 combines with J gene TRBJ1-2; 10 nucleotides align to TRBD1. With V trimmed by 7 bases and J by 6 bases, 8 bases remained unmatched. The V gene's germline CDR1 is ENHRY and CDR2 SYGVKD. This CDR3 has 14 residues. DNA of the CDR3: TGTGCCATCAACCCCGGGACAGGGGTGGATGGCTACACCTTC. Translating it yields CAINPGTGVDGYTF.

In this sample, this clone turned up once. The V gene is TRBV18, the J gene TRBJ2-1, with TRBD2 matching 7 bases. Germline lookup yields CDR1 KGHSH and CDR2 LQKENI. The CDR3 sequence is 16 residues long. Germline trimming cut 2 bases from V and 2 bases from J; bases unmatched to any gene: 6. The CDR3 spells CASSPAARGAYNEQFF. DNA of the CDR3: TGTGCCAGCTCACCAGCCGCCCGGGGGGCCTACAATGAGCAGTTCTTC.

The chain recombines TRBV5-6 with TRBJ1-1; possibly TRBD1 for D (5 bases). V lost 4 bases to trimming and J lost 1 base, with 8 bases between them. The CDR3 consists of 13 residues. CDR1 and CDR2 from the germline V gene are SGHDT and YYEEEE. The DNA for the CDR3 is TGTGCCAGCAGCGCGGGGGGGAACACTGAAGCTTTCTTT. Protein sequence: CASSAGGNTEAFF.

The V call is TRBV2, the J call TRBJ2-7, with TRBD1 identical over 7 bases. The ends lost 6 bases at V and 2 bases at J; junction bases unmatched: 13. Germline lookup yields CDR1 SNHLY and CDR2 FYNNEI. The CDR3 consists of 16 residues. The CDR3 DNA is TGTGCCAGCAGGACAGGGTATACGGGACCGGCCTACGAGCAGTACTTC. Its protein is CASRTGYTGPAYEQYF.

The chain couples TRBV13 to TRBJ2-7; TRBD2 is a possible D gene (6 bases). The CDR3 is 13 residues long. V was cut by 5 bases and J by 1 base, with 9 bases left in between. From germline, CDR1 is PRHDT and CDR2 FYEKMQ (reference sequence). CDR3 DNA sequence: TGTGCCAGCAGCCGGGAGAATTCCTACGAGCAGTACTTC. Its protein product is CASSRENSYEQYF. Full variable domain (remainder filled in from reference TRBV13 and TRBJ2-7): AAGVIQSPRHLIKEKRETATLKCYPIPRHDTVYWYQQGPGQDPQFLISFYEKMQSDKGSIPDRFSAQQFSDYHSELNMSSLELGDSALYFCASSRENSYEQYFGPGTRLTVT.

The CDR3 DNA reads TGTGCCAGCAGCAATCTAGCGGGCCCCTACAATGAGCAGTTCTTC. Translated: CASSNLAGPYNEQFF. The rearrangement uses TRBV7-2 and TRBJ2-1, with TRBD2 identical over 8 bases. Germline CDR1 reads SGHTA; CDR2 reads FQGNSA. The CDR3 extends over 15 amino acids. After removal of 5 bases from V and 2 bases from J, the junction contained 5 bases not matched to a gene.

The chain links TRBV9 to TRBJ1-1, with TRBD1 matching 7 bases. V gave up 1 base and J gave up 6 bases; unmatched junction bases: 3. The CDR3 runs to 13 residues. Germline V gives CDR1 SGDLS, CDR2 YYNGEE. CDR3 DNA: TGTGCCAGCAGCGTACTAGGGGGCTCTGAAGCTTTCTTT. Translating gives CASSVLGGSEAFF.

CDR3 coding DNA: TGTGCCAGCAGTTCTCCAACAGGGATCCTGAGCACAGATACGCAGTATTTT. The encoded protein is CASSSPTGILSTDTQYF. This sequence joins TRBV28 and TRBJ2-3, with a possible D match to TRBD1 (6 bases). Germline V gene data show CDR1 as MDHEN and CDR2 as SYDVKM. The CDR3 sequence is 17 residues long. V was shortened by 4 bases and J by 0 bases, with 17 bases between the two germline ends.

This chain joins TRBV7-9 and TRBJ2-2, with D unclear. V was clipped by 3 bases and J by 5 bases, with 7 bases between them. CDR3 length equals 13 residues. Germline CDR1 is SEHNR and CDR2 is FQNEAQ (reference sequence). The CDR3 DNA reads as TGTGCCAGCAGCTTGCGGAGTACCGGGGAGCTGTTTTTT. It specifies CASSLRSTGELFF.

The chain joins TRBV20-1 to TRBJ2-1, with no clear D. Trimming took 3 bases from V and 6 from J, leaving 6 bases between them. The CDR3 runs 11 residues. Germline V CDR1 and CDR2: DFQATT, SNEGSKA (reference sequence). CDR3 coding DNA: TGCAGTGCTAGTATCGGCAATGAGCAGTTCTTC. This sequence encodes CSASIGNEQFF.